This entry concerns a single T cell receptor beta chain. This sample stems from a study of blood T cell repertoires in COVID-19. Overall study: The United States, Italy and Spain were the sources of the acute and convalescent COVID-19 samples. The cDNA or gDNA used as material had been derived from T cells, B-cell-depleted T cells, or PBMCs.

In the original analysis: Reference gene primers were amplified, and this amplification served to estimate nucleated cell counts. Data came from immunoSEQ multiplex PCR; TCRdb stores just in-frame clones and leaves some out. The D gene and trimming were derived from the DNA, and the V and J assignments and clone size from that table. The table has 110,000 to 150,000 clones, approximately 85% seen once. The CDR3 is 15 amino acids. V was pared by 2 bases and J by 3 bases, with 3 bases of the junction left unmatched. Germline CDR1 is SGHRS and CDR2 is YFSETQ. V gene TRBV5-1 combines with J gene TRBJ2-2; 8 bases are shared with TRBD1. The sample consisted of peripheral blood. The sequence came from a man in his 70s with acute or convalescent COVID-19. CDR3 coding DNA: TGCGCCAGCAGCTTTTCGACAGGGGACACCGGGGAGCTGTTTTTT. It translates to CASSFSTGDTGELFF.